The 31 T cell receptor beta chains presented below share a single source sample, sequenced in a study of T cell clonality in common variable immunodeficiency. Libraries were prepared by immunoSEQ multiplex PCR; TCRdb keeps only in-frame clonotypes and omits some of them. Listed for the sample are approximately 52,000 clones, none seen a single time. Sequenced input: peripheral blood mononuclear cells. Receptors were obtained from a person aged 18 to 75 in good health.

This clone was observed many times. CDR3 sequence: CASSICSCGEKTTGSTPNTQYF. The covered CDR3 bases are TGTGCCAGTAGTATTTGTTCGTGCGGGGAAAAAACAACTGGGTCGACCCCTAATACG. The V and J genes are TRBV19 and TRBJ2-3; perhaps TRBD2 as D (6 bases). The read terminates 3 residues ahead of where the CDR3 ends, so the germline J gene completes it. The CDR3 covers 22 residues. V was cut by 3 bases and J by 7 bases, with 38 bases left in between. Germline lookup yields CDR1 LNHDA and CDR2 SQIVND (reference sequence).

This clone was observed many times. Coverage ceases 3 residues before the CDR3 finishes, and the germline J gene fills in the end. This chain uses TRBV5-4 with TRBJ2-5; perhaps TRBD1 as D (6 bases). There are 14 residues in the CDR3. The V gene's germline CDR1 is SGHNT and CDR2 YYREEE (reference sequence). The V and J ends lost 4 bases and 4 bases respectively, with 14 bases between them. The CDR3 sequence: CASSPRTDRETQYF. The CDR3 bases that were read are TGTGCCAGCAGCCCAAGGACAGACCGAGAGACC.

Ten or more counts support this clone. At one end the junction does not follow the germline gene, possibly because of a read error. The read terminates 3 residues before the CDR3 end, so the remaining end is supplied by the germline J gene. The chain has TRBV4-2 and TRBJ2-7; 14 bases match TRBD2. The germline gives CDR1 LGHNA, CDR2 YNFKEQ. CDR3 length: 16 amino acids. CDR3 amino acids: CASSYGTSGSSYEQYF. The DNA read from the CDR3 is TGCGCCAGCAGCTACGGGACTAGCGGGAGCTCCTACGAG.

This clone was found many times. The CDR3: CASSSTGGGTGELFF. The covered CDR3 bases are TGTGCCAGCAGCTCGACAGGGGGCGGAACCGGGGAG. The rearrangement links TRBV7-9 to TRBJ2-2; TRBD1 matches at 10 bases. The CDR3 is cut off 3 residues early in the read; its end comes from the germline J gene. After removal of 4 bases from V and 5 bases from J, the junction contained 4 bases not matched to a gene. The CDR3 runs 15 residues. Germline-derived CDR1 and CDR2 are SEHNR and FQNEAQ (reference sequence).

In its sample, this clone was seen many times. From the germline J gene comes the end of the CDR3, since the read stops 3 residues before it. This sequence joins TRBV6-1 and TRBJ2-7; D is perhaps TRBD1 (6 bases). The CDR3 is 16 amino acids. The V gene's germline CDR1 is MNHNS and CDR2 SASEGT. V dropped 0 bases and J dropped 2 bases, with 14 bases sitting between them. CDR3 DNA, as far as it was read: TGTGCCAGCAGTGAAGCGCCGGGACAAGTGCCCTACGAG. Its translation: CASSEAPGQVPYE. In full, the CDR3 is CASSEAPGQVPYEQYF.

Many counts were recorded for this clone. Mismatch with germline at one junction end may stem from a read error. The CDR3 end falls 3 residues outside the read, so it is completed with the germline J gene. V is TRBV4-2 and J is TRBJ2-7; either TRBD1 or TRBD2 may supply D (5 bases each). Germline lookup yields CDR1 LGHNA and CDR2 YNFKEQ. This CDR3 has 14 residues. Partial CDR3 DNA: TGCGCCAGCAGCCAGGGTGTTGGTGCGGGCGAG. Protein product: CASSQGVGAGE. The CDR3 in its entirety is CASSQGVGAGEQYF.

This clone has a count of ten or more. The read stops 3 residues short of the end of the CDR3; the missing end is completed from the germline J gene. The V call is TRBV7-8, the J call TRBJ2-3, with D possibly TRBD2 on 6 matching bases. CDR3 length equals 15 residues. V was shortened by 5 bases and J by 4 bases, with 16 bases between the two germline ends. Germline V gene lookup returns CDR1 SGHVS and CDR2 FQNEAQ. The CDR3 here is CASSPLGSGADTQYF. The CDR3 DNA, read in part, is TGTGCCAGCAGCCCACTAGGGTCGGGAGCAGATACG.

This clone came up many times. The CDR3 end is not reached by the read, which stops 3 residues before it; the germline J gene fills it in. The chain joins TRBV5-1 to TRBJ2-5; TRBD2 might be the D (6 bases). Trimming took off 2 bases at V and 1 base at J, with 15 bases between the two ends. The CDR3 is 16 residues long. The germline V gene encodes CDR1 SGHRS and CDR2 YFSETQ. The chain's CDR3 is CASSFLGGLGQETQYF. The DNA read from the CDR3 is TGCGCCAGCAGCTTTCTCGGGGGATTGGGCCAAGAGACC.

The table lists this clone with many counts. Read data end 3 residues before the CDR3 end; the end is taken from the germline J gene. This rearrangement joins TRBV7-6 to TRBJ1-3, with D possibly being TRBD1 (6 bases). CDR3 length: 16 residues. Germline-derived CDR1 and CDR2 are SGHVS and FNYEAQ. V shed 1 base and J shed 0 bases, with 10 bases lying between them. CDR3 DNA (partial): TGTGCCAGCAGCTTAGGGACAGTGCTCTCTGGAAACACC. Translation: CASSLGTVLSGNT. The CDR3 in full is CASSLGTVLSGNTIYF. Full variable domain (outside the CDR3, taken from reference TRBV7-6 and TRBJ1-3): GAGVSQSPRYKVTKRGQDVALRCDPISGHVSLYWYRQALGQGPEFLTYFNYEAQQDKSGLPNDRFSAERPEGSISTLTIQRTEQRDSAMYRCASSLGTVLSGNTIYFGEGSWLTVV.

This clone was seen more than once but under ten times. The read is 3 residues too short to cover the CDR3 end, so that end is filled in from the germline J gene. The V call is TRBV10-2, the J call TRBJ1-5; D unresolved. The CDR3 has 13 amino acids. Trimming shortened V by 6 bases and J by 5 bases, and 11 bases separated the two germline ends. Germline CDR1 and CDR2: WSHSY and SAAADI. CDR3 residues: CASRVRLDQPQHF. CDR3 DNA, as far as it was read: TGCGCCAGCAGGGTGAGGTTGGATCAGCCC.

There are many counts of this clone. The read is 3 residues too short to cover the CDR3 end, so that end is filled in from the germline J gene. This sequence joins TRBV30 and TRBJ2-3, with D tentatively TRBD2 (6 bases). Trimming pared 0 bases from V and 6 bases from J, leaving 16 bases between. This CDR3 is 15 amino acids long. The germline gives CDR1 GTSNPN, CDR2 SVGIG (reference sequence). The CDR3 is CAWSVLAARGDTQYF. The DNA read from the CDR3 is TGTGCCTGGAGTGTTCTAGCCGCCCGGGGGGATACG.

The sample holds many counts of this clone. The CDR3 end lies 3 residues beyond the end of the read and is filled in from the germline J gene. The V call is TRBV18, the J call TRBJ2-1; weak D call: TRBD1 (5 bases). V was clipped by 0 bases and J by 7 bases, with 7 bases between them. CDR3 length: 13 residues. Germline V lookup: CDR1 KGHSH, CDR2 LQKENI. The covered CDR3 bases are TGTGCCAGCTCACCACCTCAGGGAAATGAG. Translation: CASSPPQGNE. The entire CDR3 sequence reads CASSPPQGNEQFF.

As regards this clone: The read terminates 3 residues ahead of where the CDR3 ends, so the germline J gene completes it. Other DNA variants within this sample encode the same CDR3. The rearrangement uses TRBV19 and TRBJ1-1, with 7 bases identical to TRBD1. The length of the CDR3 is 15 residues. Germline V gives CDR1 LNHDA, CDR2 SQIVND (reference sequence). The part of the CDR3 DNA that was read is TGTGCCAGTAGTACCCCCGGGACAGCGATTCCCCCC. Translating gives CASSTPGTAIPP. The entire CDR3 protein reads CASSTPGTAIPPAFF.

In this sample, this clone turned up many times. The junction departs from the called germline gene at one end, perhaps through a read error. The CDR3 end lies 3 residues beyond the end of the read and is filled in from the germline J gene. The chain links TRBV18 to TRBJ2-1, with unresolved D. Germline values: CDR1 KGHSH, CDR2 LQKENI. The CDR3 is 14 residues long. CDR3 in amino acids: CASSPSLLYHEQFF. CDR3 DNA, as far as it was read: TGTGCCAGCTCACCCTCCCTACTCTACCATGAG.

There are many counts of this clone. The read terminates 3 residues before the CDR3 end, so the remaining end is supplied by the germline J gene. The chain recombines TRBV5-6 with TRBJ1-2; D is unresolved. CDR1 and CDR2 (germline): SGHDT, YYEEEE. There are 15 residues in the CDR3. The CDR3 here is CASSLRQYRTDTYTF. Partial CDR3 DNA: TGTGCCAGCAGCTTGAGGCAGTACCGCACAGATACC.

This clone was counted a few times. The observed sequence ends 3 residues before the CDR3 terminus, with the missing tail filled in from the germline J gene. The chain recombines TRBV18 with TRBJ1-4; D not resolved. Germline CDR1 reads KGHSH; CDR2 reads LQKENI. This CDR3 region has 14 residues. The CDR3 region is CASSPEQRNSPLFF. The DNA read from the CDR3 is TGTGCCAGCTCACCAGAACAGAGGAATTCACCA.

Concerning this clone: The CDR3 is cut off 3 residues early in the read; its end comes from the germline J gene. This chain links TRBV7-2 with TRBJ2-5; 9 bases align to TRBD1. The length of the CDR3 is 14 residues. V was clipped by 5 bases and J by 4 bases; unmatched bases: 5. Germline CDR1 and CDR2: SGHTA and FQGNSA. CDR3 DNA, as far as it was read: TGTGCCAGCAGCCGGGGACAGGGCAGAGAGACC. It specifies CASSRGQGRET. The full CDR3 protein reads CASSRGQGRETQYF.

Concerning this clone: The read finishes 3 residues shy of the CDR3 end, and the germline J gene is used to complete it. This sequence joins TRBV7-2 and TRBJ1-4, with D hard to call. CDR3 length: 15 residues. Germline V gives CDR1 SGHTA, CDR2 FQGNSA. V lost 1 base, J lost 6 bases, and 12 bases lay in between. The CDR3 protein is CASSLVAGADEKLFF. The covered CDR3 bases are TGTGCCAGCAGCTTAGTTGCGGGCGCAGATGAAAAA.

The sample holds many counts of this clone. The sequenced fragment ends 3 residues before the CDR3 boundary, so the rest is inferred from the germline J gene. The chain combines TRBV5-1 with TRBJ2-7; TRBD1 aligns across 8 bases. CDR3 length: 16 residues. With 5 bases clipped from V and 1 base from J, the junction kept 11 bases outside the gene matches. The V gene's germline CDR1 is SGHRS and CDR2 YFSETQ. The DNA read from the CDR3 is TGCGCCAGCAGAGGCGGACAGGGAGAAAGGTCCTACGAG. This codes for CASRGGQGERSYE. The entire CDR3 protein is CASRGGQGERSYEQYF.

This clone was seen repeatedly, ten times or more. Read coverage stops 3 residues before the CDR3 terminus; the germline J gene supplies the remainder. The chain uses TRBV30 and TRBJ2-1, with TRBD2 matching 10 bases. The CDR3 spans 15 residues. From germline, CDR1 is GTSNPN and CDR2 SVGIG (reference sequence). Losses at the gene ends were 3 bases for V and 8 bases for J; bases not matched to a gene: 10. CDR3 bases read: TGTGCCTGGAGCCGGGGAGTAGCGGGAGGCGATGAG. This codes for CAWSRGVAGGDE. Given in full, the CDR3 is CAWSRGVAGGDEQFF.

This clone was detected ten times or more. The CDR3 goes on 3 residues after the read ends, and that part is filled in from the germline J gene. The rearrangement links TRBV12-3 or TRBV12-4 to TRBJ2-7; 11 positions agree with TRBD2. J was trimmed by 3 bases and V by 5 bases; bases with no gene match: 12. The CDR3 runs 17 residues. CDR3 sequence reads: CASSGIAGGLGYYEQYF. Partial CDR3 DNA: TGTGCCAGCAGTGGGATAGCGGGAGGGCTCGGCTACTACGAG.

This clone appeared many times. Read coverage stops 3 residues before the CDR3 terminus; the germline J gene supplies the remainder. The rearrangement joins TRBV30 to TRBJ2-3; the D gene is possibly TRBD1 (5 bases). The CDR3 has 13 amino acids. CDR1 and CDR2 (germline): GTSNPN, SVGIG (reference sequence). Trimming shortened V by 3 bases and J by 3 bases, and 10 bases separated the two germline ends. Here the CDR3 reads CAWRRTITDTQYF. Partial CDR3 DNA: TGTGCCTGGAGGCGGACAATTACAGATACG.

This clone has ten or more counts. The DNA read from the CDR3 is TGCGCCAGCAGTGAGGGGACAGGAGGACAAGATACG. It codes for CASSEGTGGQDT. The CDR3 reads in full as CASSEGTGGQDTQYF. The chain couples TRBV10-1 to TRBJ2-3; 8 bases agree with TRBD1. The CDR3 is cut off 3 residues early in the read; its end comes from the germline J gene. V shed 2 bases and J 5 bases; nucleotides not matched to a gene: 6. The CDR3 loop spans 15 amino acids. CDR1 WNHNN and CDR2 SYGVQD come from the germline V gene (reference sequence).

This clone has at least ten counts. The read ends 3 residues shy of where the CDR3 ends; the end is completed using the germline J gene. The chain links TRBV18 to TRBJ1-2; TRBD1 agrees at 7 bases. CDR3 length equals 12 residues. Germline V CDR1 and CDR2: KGHSH, LQKENI. The CDR3: CASSPTGDGYTF. CDR3 DNA, as far as it was read: TGTGCCAGCTCCCCTACAGGGGACGGC.

This clone was recorded a few times. The read is 3 residues too short to cover the CDR3 end, so that end is filled in from the germline J gene. The chain combines TRBV7-9 with TRBJ1-1; 8 bases match TRBD1. The CDR3 totals 13 residues. Germline values: CDR1 SEHNR, CDR2 FQNEAQ (reference sequence). After removal of 5 bases from V and 3 bases from J, the junction contained 2 bases not matched to a gene. The part of the CDR3 DNA that was read is TGTGCCAGCAGCACGACAGGGGACACTGAA. Translating it yields CASSTTGDTE. The whole CDR3 region reads CASSTTGDTEAFF.

This clone was counted ten times or more. Read coverage stops 3 residues before the CDR3 terminus; the germline J gene supplies the remainder. The chain links TRBV19 to TRBJ2-3; 7 nucleotides agree with TRBD2. CDR3 length: 16 residues. Trimming removed 3 bases from V and 2 bases from J; junction bases left unmatched: 8. CDR1 LNHDA and CDR2 SQIVND come from the germline V gene (reference sequence). The part of the CDR3 DNA that was read is TGTGCCAGTAGTATGCCAGCTAGCGGATACACAGATACG. The encoded protein is CASSMPASGYTDT. The complete CDR3 sequence is CASSMPASGYTDTQYF. The full variable domain, completed using reference TRBV19 and TRBJ2-3, is DGGITQSPKYLFRKEGQNVTLSCEQNLNHDAMYWYRQDPGQGLRLIYYSQIVNDFQKGDIAEGYSVSREKKESFPLTVTSAQKNPTAFYLCASSMPASGYTDTQYFGPGTRLTVL.

This clone was picked up many times. The sequenced fragment ends 3 residues before the CDR3 boundary, so the rest is inferred from the germline J gene. The genes are TRBV6-2 or TRBV6-3 and TRBJ2-5; 12 bases map to TRBD2. CDR3 size: 17 residues. The J segment lost 3 bases and the V segment lost 0 bases, leaving 5 bases of the junction unmatched. Germline assignment: CDR1 MNHEY and CDR2 SVGEGT. Incomplete CDR3 DNA: TGTGCCAGCAGTTACTCGGTTTCTAGCGGGAGGGAAGAGACC. This gives the protein CASSYSVSSGREET. The entire CDR3 is CASSYSVSSGREETQYF.

This clone was counted only a few times. The CDR3 reads CASTSGGGRAGRREQYF. The part of the CDR3 DNA that was read is TGTGCCAGTACATCCGGCGGCGGGAGGGCCGGTCGGCGCGAG. The gene calls are TRBV19 and TRBJ2-7, with 9 bases matching TRBD2. The DNA ends 3 residues before the CDR3 does, and the rest of the CDR3 is filled in from the germline J gene. In germline, CDR1 is LNHDA, CDR2 SQIVND (reference sequence). V gave up 7 bases and J gave up 6 bases; unmatched junction bases: 19. The CDR3 is made up of 17 amino acids.

This clone was picked up many times. Coverage ceases 3 residues before the CDR3 finishes, and the germline J gene fills in the end. The chain combines TRBV19 with TRBJ2-1; D gene unclear. V was clipped by 0 bases and J by 7 bases, with 7 bases between them. The CDR3 extends over 13 amino acids. Germline assignment: CDR1 LNHDA and CDR2 SQIVND (reference sequence). The CDR3 loop is CASSIDPGNEQFF. The sequenced CDR3 bases are TGTGCCAGTAGTATAGATCCCGGGAATGAG.

This clone showed up many times. The sequenced fragment ends 3 residues before the CDR3 boundary, so the rest is inferred from the germline J gene. The chain has TRBV18 and TRBJ1-3; 8 positions match TRBD1. J was trimmed by 0 bases and V by 3 bases; bases with no gene match: 16. CDR1 is KGHSH and CDR2 is LQKENI in the germline V gene. The CDR3 is 20 amino acids. CDR3 bases read: TGTGCCAGCTCACCCCTCCCAGGGGGCTTAAAGCTCCCCTCTGGAAACACC. Protein: CASSPLPGGLKLPSGNT. In full, the CDR3 is CASSPLPGGLKLPSGNTIYF.

Worth noting for this clone: Read data end 3 residues before the CDR3 end; the end is taken from the germline J gene. This chain uses TRBV30 with TRBJ1-3, with 8 bases lining up with TRBD1. Germline lookup yields CDR1 GTSNPN and CDR2 SVGIG (reference sequence). The CDR3 is 12 amino acids. The sequenced CDR3 bases are TGTGCCTGGAGTTTTTTTGGGACAGGC. As protein: CAWSFFGTG. From start to end, the CDR3 is CAWSFFGTGIYF.